This T cell receptor beta chain was captured by sequencing in a study of T cell responses to AZD1222 COVID-19 vaccine. General study findings and limits: Possibly, clonal diversity was underestimated; donors were largely white British and included more females.

Profiled with immunoSEQ multiplex PCR; TCRdb holds only in-frame clones, not every one. The sample has roughly 98,000 clones; about 81% are singletons. The V end lost 4 bases, the J end lost 4 bases, and 27 bases lay between the germline ends. The CDR3 runs 19 residues. CDR1 SGHNT and CDR2 YYREEE come from the germline V gene (reference sequence). On this clone itself: Its specificity is unknown.

The sequencing used peripheral blood, collected 28 days after the second AZD1222 dose. The sequence was collected from an adult who received the AZD1222 COVID-19 vaccine. The rearrangement links TRBV5-4 to TRBJ2-1, with TRBD2 as a possible D gene (5 bases). In DNA form, the CDR3 reads TGTGCCAGCAGCCCAACCCTATTGGTGGGAGCCCCGGTATACAATGAGCAGTTCTTC. This encodes CASSPTLLVGAPVYNEQFF.